Each of the 18 T cell receptor beta chains below was sequenced from the same sample in a study of memory CD4+ T cells and cytomegalovirus serostatus. The table came from immunoSEQ multiplex PCR; TCRdb's copy has only in-frame clones and leaves some out. The repertoire includes around 50,000 clones, roughly four fifths of them detected once, and 1.2% sits in the top ten. The sort gate was single viable CD3+CD4+CD8-CD45RO+ cells for memory CD4+ T cells. Sequenced sample: memory CD4+ T cells from blood. These receptors were obtained from an adult in good health and CMV-seropositive.

This clone was counted only a few times. The gene calls are TRBV7-6 and TRBJ2-7; D is possibly TRBD1 (5 bases). Germline V gives CDR1 SGHVS, CDR2 FNYEAQ. Trimming cost V 4 bases and J 0 bases, with 13 bases left between them. The CDR3 consists of 15 residues. The DNA of the CDR3 is TGTGCCAGCAGCTCCGAGCCGGACAACTCCTACGAGCAGTACTTC. It codes for CASSSEPDNSYEQYF.

The CDR3 nucleotides read TGTGCCAGCAGCCCACTAGGGGGACAGTTTGGCTACACCTTC. The encoded protein is CASSPLGGQFGYTF. J is TRBJ1-2 and V is TRBV9; 7 bases align to TRBD1. Trimming removed 4 bases from V and 7 bases from J; junction bases left unmatched: 10. In germline, CDR1 is SGDLS, CDR2 YYNGEE. This CDR3 has 14 amino acids.

Concerning this clone: One end of the junction does not line up with germline, which may come from a read error. This chain connects TRBV7-7 to TRBJ1-3, with D uncertain. CDR1 is SSHAT, CDR2 FNYEAQ, per germline (reference sequence). The CDR3 extends over 15 amino acids. The CDR3: CASSLELSSGNTIYF. The CDR3 nucleotides are TGTGCTAGCAGCTTAGAGCTGAGCTCTGGAAACACCATATATTTT.

This chain joins TRBV2 and TRBJ2-3; 11 bases match TRBD2. The CDR3 consists of 15 residues. V trimming: 11 bases; J trimming: 6 bases; junction bases outside the gene matches: 13. Looked up from germline, CDR1 is SNHLY and CDR2 is FYNNEI. The CDR3 DNA follows: TGTGCCGGGTCTCGACTAGCGGGGTTGGACGATACGCAGTATTTT. This encodes CAGSRLAGLDDTQYF.

The gene calls are TRBV5-4 and TRBJ2-1; unclear D gene. The germline CDR1 and CDR2 sequences are SGHNT and YYREEE (reference sequence). V was cut by 0 bases and J by 4 bases, with 5 bases left in between. The CDR3 length is 13 residues. CDR3 region: CASSLDLYNEQFF. The DNA of the CDR3 is TGTGCCAGCAGCTTGGACTTATACAATGAGCAGTTCTTC.

The CDR3 loop is CASSSQETQYF. The CDR3 DNA reads as TGTGCCAGCAGTTCTCAAGAGACCCAGTACTTC. The rearrangement uses TRBV6-5 and TRBJ2-5; D is ambiguous. Germline values: CDR1 MNHEY, CDR2 SVGAGI. The V end was cut by 4 bases, the J end by 2 bases, with 2 bases between. CDR3 length: 11 residues.

The gene calls are TRBV5-1 and TRBJ2-7, with TRBD2 as a possible D gene (5 bases). The germline V gene encodes CDR1 SGHRS and CDR2 YFSETQ. The CDR3 has 13 amino acids. Deletions cut 6 bases from V and 7 bases from J, with 17 bases between. CDR3: CASTPDPGGEQYF. The CDR3 region has the DNA TGCGCCAGCACCCCGGACCCCGGCGGGGAGCAGTACTTC.

The chain couples TRBV14 to TRBJ1-6; the D gene is possibly TRBD1 (5 bases). V lost 2 bases to trimming and J lost 11 bases, with 13 bases between them. This CDR3 has 14 amino acids. Germline V gene lookup returns CDR1 SGHDN and CDR2 FVKESK. As DNA, the CDR3 is TGTGCCAGCAGCCAATCAGGGCCATTGACACCCCTCCACTTT. Protein sequence: CASSQSGPLTPLHF.

The gene calls are TRBV6-1 and TRBJ2-2; D perhaps matches TRBD1 (6 bases). The CDR3 consists of 15 residues. Germline loops: CDR1 MNHNS, CDR2 SASEGT. With 3 bases removed from V and 4 bases from J, the gap between germline ends came to 12 bases. For the CDR3, the DNA is TGTGCCAGCAGTGACATGGGGGCTGGCACCGGGGAGCTGTTTTTT. Protein: CASSDMGAGTGELFF.

The chain couples TRBV2 to TRBJ1-3; D is perhaps TRBD1 (6 bases). The V gene's germline CDR1 is SNHLY and CDR2 FYNNEI. V gave up 8 bases and J gave up 0 bases, with 11 bases separating them. The CDR3 covers 14 residues. CDR3 sequence (DNA): TGTGCCAGCGGCAGGGGATCCTCTGGAAACACCATATATTTT. It is translated as CASGRGSSGNTIYF. Based on the CDR3 plus reference TRBV2 and TRBJ1-3, the full variable domain is EPEVTQTPSHQVTQMGQEVILRCVPISNHLYFYWYRQILGQKVEFLVSFYNNEISEKSEIFDDQFSVERPDGSNFTLKIRSTKLEDSAMYFCASGRGSSGNTIYFGEGSWLTVV.

The genes are TRBV5-8 and TRBJ2-5; TRBD1 or TRBD2 may be the D gene (5 bases each). The CDR3 sequence is 11 residues long. Germline CDR1 SGHTS, CDR2 YDEGEE. V lost 7 bases, J lost 5 bases, and 9 bases lay in between. The CDR3 loop is CASGTGETQYF. CDR3 nucleotides: TGTGCCAGCGGGACGGGTGAGACCCAGTACTTC.

The V call is TRBV11-2, the J call TRBJ2-2; a weak D match, TRBD2 (5 bases). V lost 1 base, J lost 1 base, and 16 bases lay in between. The CDR3 covers 18 residues. Germline values: CDR1 SGHAT, CDR2 FQNNGV. CDR3 loop: CASSLALQARGNTGELFF. The CDR3 DNA reads as TGTGCCAGCAGCTTAGCCCTCCAGGCCCGGGGGAACACCGGGGAGCTGTTTTTT.

The genes are TRBV7-9 and TRBJ1-1; D is ambiguous. The CDR3 has 12 residues. The V and J ends lost 1 base and 0 bases respectively, with 0 bases between them. CDR1 is SEHNR and CDR2 is FQNEAQ in the germline V gene (reference sequence). CDR3 nucleotides: TGTGCCAGCAGCTTAGTGAACACTGAAGCTTTCTTT. The encoded protein is CASSLVNTEAFF.

This chain links TRBV7-2 with TRBJ1-6, with D possibly being TRBD1 (5 bases). V lost 3 bases and J lost 10, with 10 bases in between. The CDR3 sequence is 13 residues long. Germline assignment: CDR1 SGHTA and CDR2 FQGNSA. CDR3 DNA: TGTGCCAGCAGCTTGGGACCGGAATCACCCCTCCACTTT. Its protein is CASSLGPESPLHF.

The rearrangement uses TRBV6-5 and TRBJ2-7; D gene ambiguous. The V and J ends lost 6 bases and 5 bases respectively, with 17 bases between them. The germline V gene has CDR1 MNHEY and CDR2 SVGAGI. The CDR3 runs 14 residues. The CDR3 nucleotides read TGTGCCAGCAGAAGTAGGGCAATACGGGACGAGCAGTACTTC. Translation gives CASRSRAIRDEQYF.

V usage is TRBV2 and J usage is TRBJ2-3, with a weak D call TRBD2 (6 bases). From germline, CDR1 is SNHLY and CDR2 FYNNEI. Trimming removed 10 bases from V and 6 bases from J, with 11 bases in between. The CDR3 sequence is 11 residues long. In DNA form, the CDR3 reads TGTGCCACCCCCCGGGGGGATACGCAGTATTTT. It encodes CATPRGDTQYF.

The J gene is TRBJ2-7, the V gene TRBV6-6; tentative D call: TRBD1 (5 bases). Germline-derived CDR1 and CDR2 are MNHNY and SVGAGI (reference sequence). Trimming pared 6 bases from V and 3 bases from J, leaving 15 bases between. This CDR3 has 14 amino acids. The CDR3: CASSPAEGHYEQYF. CDR3 nucleotide sequence: TGTGCCAGCAGCCCCGCGGAAGGACACTACGAGCAGTACTTC.

This clone has a handful of counts. CDR3 sequence (DNA): TGTGCCAGTGCGTGGGGGTTGAGGAACACTGAAGCTTTCTTT. Translated, it gives CASAWGLRNTEAFF. V is TRBV19 and J is TRBJ1-1, with a tentative D call TRBD1 (5 bases). Per germline, CDR1 LNHDA and CDR2 SQIVND (reference sequence). The CDR3 has 14 residues. V was trimmed by 8 bases and J by 1 base, leaving 14 bases between them.